The rows below give T cell receptor beta chains drawn from one sample of a study of blood T cells in healthy people across ages. TCRdb ran MiXCR on the 5' RACE reads and lists one entry per CDR3 protein. The sample includes under 2 million distinct CDR3 sequences, 34% of them seen just once. Specimen: blood. Source of these receptors: a woman under 40 in good health. The conserved cysteine and the conserved F or W are not part of the CDR3 here. Some rows have no size entry. The others give once, few or many, or a class for an expanded clone.

j_gene: TRBJ2-7
v_gene: TRBV2
abundance: many
CDR3aa: ASSPRGGVGYEQY

j_gene: TRBJ2-5
v_gene: TRBV20-1
abundance: few
CDR3aa: SAKRGGQQTQY

j_gene: TRBJ2-4
v_gene: TRBV6-1
abundance: .
CDR3aa: ASSESVAGGGRAKNIQY

j_gene: TRBJ2-1
v_gene: TRBV10-1
abundance: .
CDR3aa: ASGESGTHNEQF

j_gene: TRBJ1-1
v_gene: TRBV20-1
abundance: .
CDR3aa: SAARQDLGTEAF

j_gene: TRBJ2-1
v_gene: TRBV7-3
abundance: once
CDR3aa: ASSLTADPYNEQF

j_gene: TRBJ2-3
v_gene: TRBV20-1
abundance: few
CDR3aa: SAREVGAWSTDTQY

j_gene: TRBJ1-1
v_gene: TRBV6-1
abundance: .
CDR3aa: ASLPRAGLNTEAF

j_gene: TRBJ2-3
v_gene: TRBV18
abundance: .
CDR3aa: ASSPLGAGYTDTQY

j_gene: TRBJ2-1
v_gene: TRBV7-8
abundance: .
CDR3aa: ASSLALTGVSNNEQF